This T cell receptor (beta chain) was sequenced for a study of blood T cell repertoires in COVID-19. Repertoires were generated with immunoSEQ multiplex PCR, while TCRdb's copy carries only in-frame clones and drops some. The table shows approximately 260,000 clones, with 75% to 90% occurring only once. From germline, CDR1 is SGDLS and CDR2 YYNGEE. The CDR3 loop spans 14 amino acids. V was cut by 0 bases and J by 1 base, with 7 bases left in between. The chain carries TRBV9 and TRBJ1-1; D is uncertain. The source is a woman in her thirties or forties with acute COVID-19. Material: PBMCs or T cells enriched from blood (not recorded which). The CDR3 sequence is CASSVVAENTEAFF. Here the CDR3 DNA reads TGTGCCAGCAGCGTAGTAGCCGAGAACACTGAAGCTTTCTTT.